This T cell receptor (beta chain) is drawn from a study of T cell changes during pregnancy in multiple sclerosis. The table came from immunoSEQ multiplex PCR; TCRdb's copy has only in-frame clones and leaves some out. The table has under 55,000 clones, approximately 90% seen once; the top ten hold about a tenth. CDR1 and CDR2 (germline): SEHNR, FQNEAQ (reference sequence). CDR3 size: 13 residues. The V end lost 5 bases, the J end lost 0 bases, and 7 bases lay between the germline ends. This chain links TRBV7-9 with TRBJ1-2; no clear D gene. The source is a female donor with multiple sclerosis, enrolled in a pregnancy study. Here the sequenced sample was CD8+ T cells from peripheral blood mononuclear cells, taken after pregnancy. CDR3 DNA: TGTGCCAGCAGCCAACGGGCTAACTATGGCTACACCTTC. The encoded protein is CASSQRANYGYTF.